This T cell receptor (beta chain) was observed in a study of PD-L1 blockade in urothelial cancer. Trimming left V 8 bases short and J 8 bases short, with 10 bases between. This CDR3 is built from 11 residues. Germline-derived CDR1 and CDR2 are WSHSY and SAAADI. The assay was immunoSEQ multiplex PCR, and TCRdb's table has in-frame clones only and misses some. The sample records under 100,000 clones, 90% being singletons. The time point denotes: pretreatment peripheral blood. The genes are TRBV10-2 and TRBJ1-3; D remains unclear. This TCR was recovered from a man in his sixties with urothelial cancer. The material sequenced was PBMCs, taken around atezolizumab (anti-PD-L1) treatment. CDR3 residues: CASGGDDTIYF. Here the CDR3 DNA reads TGCGCCAGCGGTGGAGATGACACCATATATTTT.